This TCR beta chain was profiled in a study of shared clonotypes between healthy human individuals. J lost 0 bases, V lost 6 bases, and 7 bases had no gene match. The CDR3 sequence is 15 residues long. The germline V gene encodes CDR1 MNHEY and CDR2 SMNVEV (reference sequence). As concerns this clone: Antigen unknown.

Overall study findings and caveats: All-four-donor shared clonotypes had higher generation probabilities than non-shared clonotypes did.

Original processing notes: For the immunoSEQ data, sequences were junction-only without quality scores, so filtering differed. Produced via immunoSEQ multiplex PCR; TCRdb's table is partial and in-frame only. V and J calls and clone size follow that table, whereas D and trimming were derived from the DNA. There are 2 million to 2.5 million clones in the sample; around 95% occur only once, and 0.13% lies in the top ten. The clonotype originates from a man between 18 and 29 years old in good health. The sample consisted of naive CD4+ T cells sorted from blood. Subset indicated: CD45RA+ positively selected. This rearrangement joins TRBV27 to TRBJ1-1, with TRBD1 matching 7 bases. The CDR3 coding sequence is TGTGCCAGCAGGGGTCCTGGACAGGTGAACACTGAAGCTTTCTTT. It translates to CASRGPGQVNTEAFF.